These T cell receptor beta chains were read from a single sample in a study of identical twins. TCRdb processed the 5' RACE reads anew with MiXCR; each CDR3 protein has one entry. The sample consists of roughly 750,000 distinct CDR3 sequences, about 20% of them appearing once. The same sample was also used in a study of T cells expressing NK-cell markers.

The specimen was PBMCs. All receptors derive from a woman between 18 and 29 years old in good health. The CDR3 runs from the conserved cysteine through the conserved F or W.

TRBV12-3/TRBV12-4	TRBJ2-6	CATSRGQGVSGANVLTF
TRBV10-2	TRBJ1-2	CASSEWGANGYTF
TRBV3-1	TRBJ1-5	CASSQDLGRNQPQHF
TRBV12-3/TRBV12-4	TRBJ2-1	CASMANEQFF
TRBV6-1	TRBJ2-3	CASRDRGWSTDTQYF
TRBV23-1	TRBJ1-5	CASSHQRAFGAPVRPQHF
TRBV19	TRBJ2-7	CASSMGQATYEQYF
TRBV4-3	TRBJ2-5	CASSQEEAGTVQETQYF
TRBV27	TRBJ2-3	CASRGLADADTQYF
TRBV4-1	TRBJ2-2	CASSHRLGGELFF
TRBV20-1	TRBJ2-2	CSAKGVGELFF
TRBV20-1	TRBJ1-1	CSATRTGRNTEAFF
TRBV12-3/TRBV12-4	TRBJ2-1	CASIPGLLKNEQFF
TRBV6-5	TRBJ2-3	CASSFTAGGDTQYF
TRBV20-1	TRBJ2-5	CSARDAGSSETQYF
TRBV7-9	TRBJ2-7	CASRGESYEQYF
TRBV11-2	TRBJ1-4	CASSLEGQGILEEKLFF
TRBV12-3/TRBV12-4	TRBJ2-5	CASSSWAKTQYF
TRBV6-1	TRBJ1-2	CASSLTGPLGGYTF
TRBV20-1	TRBJ2-5	CSAKVGETQYF
TRBV20-1	TRBJ2-2	CSARRSDGTGELFF
TRBV7-8	TRBJ2-2	CASSPGTASRELFF
TRBV7-9	TRBJ1-1	CASSAMGQRNTEAFF
TRBV2	TRBJ2-7	CASSGQTDYEQYF
TRBV11-2	TRBJ2-3	CASSPRRTTADTQYF